This is a list of T cell receptor beta chains from one sample in a study of T cell responses to AZD1222 COVID-19 vaccine. The method was immunoSEQ multiplex PCR; TCRdb's version includes in-frame clones alone and lacks a portion of them. The sample has under 200,000 clones; 92% are singletons. This sample comprised peripheral blood, obtained 28 days after the second AZD1222 dose. The receptors derive from an adult who received the AZD1222 COVID-19 vaccine. CDR3s include the opening cysteine and the closing phenylalanine or tryptophan. D genes are given only for firm matches. Some rows have no size entry. The others give once, few or many, or a class for an expanded clone.

>-|TRBV27|TRBJ2-3|-
TGTGCCAGCAGTACCGCCGAAGGATTAGACCTACTACGGGGGAATACGCAGTATTTT
CASSTAEGLDLLRGNTQYF
>-|TRBV29-1|TRBJ2-5|TRBD2
TGCAGCGCACCTACGGGGGGAGGAGAGACCCAGTACTTC
CSAPTGGGETQYF
>-|TRBV2|TRBJ2-7|-
TGTGCCAGCAGTGAAAGGGGTGGGTTCGGTGCGGGCGAGCAGTACTTC
CASSERGGFGAGEQYF
>-|TRBV11-3|TRBJ2-7|-
TGTGCCAGCAGCGAATCCCACGGACCGTACGAGCAGTACTTC
CASSESHGPYEQYF
>-|TRBV28|TRBJ1-1|-
TGTGCCAGCAGTTTGGGGGGACTGCCTGAAGCTTTCTTT
CASSLGGLPEAFF
>-|TRBV7-6|TRBJ2-1|-
TGTGCCAGCAGCCAAATCCGCCGGGCGAGCCGGGATGAGCAGTTCTTC
CASSQIRRASRDEQFF
>-|TRBV6-5|TRBJ1-6|-
TGTGCCAGCAGTCCGACAAACCGAAATTCACCCCTCCACTTT
CASSPTNRNSPLHF
>once|TRBV3-1/TRBV3-2|TRBJ1-1|-
TGTGCCAGCAGCCAGGCGGGCTTCAACACTGAAGCTTTCTTT
CASSQAGFNTEAFF
>-|TRBV7-9|TRBJ2-6|-
TGTGCCAGCAGCTTAGCACGACGGGGCTCTGGGGCCAACGTCCTGACTTTC
CASSLARRGSGANVLTF
>-|TRBV18|TRBJ1-1|-
TGTGCCAGCTCTTCCATGAACACTGAAGCTTTCTTT
CASSSMNTEAFF
>-|TRBV12-3/TRBV12-4|TRBJ2-3|TRBD2
TGTGCCAGCAGCCTTGGGGAGGGTACGCAGTATTTT
CASSLGEGTQYF
>once|TRBV28|TRBJ1-4|-
TGTGCCAGCAGTTTATGGCGGCGTAATGAAAAACTGTTTTTT
CASSLWRRNEKLFF
>few|TRBV2|TRBJ1-4|-
TGTGCCAGCAGGCGCGGGGGGCCCGGGGAAAAACTGTTTTTT
CASRRGGPGEKLFF
>-|TRBV20-1|TRBJ2-7|-
TGCAGTGCTAGTCAGGGAGGGACAGACTACGAGCAGTACTTC
CSASQGGTDYEQYF
>-|TRBV27|TRBJ2-1|-
TGTGCCAGCAGGACATTCGACTGGTTGGGCGACAATGAGCAGTTCTTC
CASRTFDWLGDNEQFF
>-|TRBV7-2|TRBJ1-3|-
TGTGCCAGCAGCCCCCGGGGGGGCCGCTCTGGAAACACCATATATTTT
CASSPRGGRSGNTIYF
>-|TRBV28|TRBJ2-7|-
TGTGCCAGCAGCCCGTTTAGGCAGGGAGTAGAAGAGCAGTACTTC
CASSPFRQGVEEQYF
>-|TRBV12-3/TRBV12-4|TRBJ2-1|-
TGTGCCAGCAGTCAGCTAGGCTATGAGCAGTTCTTC
CASSQLGYEQFF
>-|TRBV20-1|TRBJ1-5|-
TGCAGTGCTAGTGGGTCAGGGAATCAGCCCCAGCATTTT
CSASGSGNQPQHF
>-|TRBV5-1|TRBJ1-3|TRBD1
TGCGCCAGCAGCCCCGGGACAGGCAGACCGAGAAACACCATATATTTT
CASSPGTGRPRNTIYF
>-|TRBV30|TRBJ2-2|TRBD1
TGTGCCTGGAGTTCCGGGACAGGGAACACCGGGGAGCTGTTTTTT
CAWSSGTGNTGELFF
>few|TRBV13|TRBJ2-2|-
TGTGCCAGCAGCTTAATGACCTCTTCCGGGGAGCTGTTTTTT
CASSLMTSSGELFF
>-|TRBV21-1|TRBJ1-2|-
TGTGCCAGCAGCACTTGGGACGGCTACACCTTC
CASSTWDGYTF
>-|TRBV12-5|TRBJ1-1|TRBD1
TGTGCTAGTGGTTTACACAGGGGAAGGATAAACACTGAAGCTTTCTTT
CASGLHRGRINTEAFF
>-|TRBV7-9|TRBJ1-2|TRBD1
TGTGCCAGCAGCGGGATGTACGGGACAGTGAGCTGGGGCTACACCTTC
CASSGMYGTVSWGYTF
>-|TRBV3-1/TRBV3-2|TRBJ1-1|-
TGTGCCAGCAGCCGGCAGGGGACTGAAGCTTTCTTT
CASSRQGTEAFF
>-|TRBV18|TRBJ1-6|-
TGTGCCAGCTCTCGGGACTCTTATAATTCACCCCTCCACTTT
CASSRDSYNSPLHF
>-|TRBV5-5|TRBJ1-1|-
TGTGCCAGCAGCTCAGGGAGCATGAACACTGAAGCTTTCTTT
CASSSGSMNTEAFF
>-|TRBV15|TRBJ1-2|-
TGTGCCACCAGCAGATCCAACCGGGACACCCACTATGGCTACACCTTC
CATSRSNRDTHYGYTF
>-|TRBV5-1|TRBJ1-4|TRBD1
TGCGCCAGCAGCTTGGACACGGGACAGGGAGGTGAAAAACTGTTTTTT
CASSLDTGQGGEKLFF
>-|TRBV18|TRBJ2-1|TRBD2
TGTGCCAGCTCACCACGGACTAGCGGGGGCCTCTACAATGAGCAGTTCTTC
CASSPRTSGGLYNEQFF
>-|TRBV15|TRBJ1-5|-
TGTGCCACCAGCTCCTGGACAAGGAATCAGCCCCAGCATTTT
CATSSWTRNQPQHF
>once|TRBV28|TRBJ2-4|TRBD1
TGTGCCAGCAGTCCTAGACAGGGGCTGGCCAAAAACATTCAGTACTTC
CASSPRQGLAKNIQYF
>-|TRBV13|TRBJ2-3|TRBD2
TGTGCCAGCAGCTTACTGGCGGGGGGGCAGCCAGATACGCAGTATTTT
CASSLLAGGQPDTQYF
>-|TRBV9|TRBJ2-1|-
TGTGCCAGCAGCGTAGTGGCAGGGGAGAATGAGCAGTTCTTC
CASSVVAGENEQFF
>-|TRBV2|TRBJ2-3|TRBD2
TGTGCCAGCAGTGCCTTCCAGCGGGGGGGCACAGATACGCAGTATTTT
CASSAFQRGGTDTQYF
>-|TRBV16|TRBJ2-3|-
TGTGCCAGCAGCCTTCGACAGGACTTCACAGATACGCAGTATTTT
CASSLRQDFTDTQYF
>-|TRBV10-1|TRBJ2-3|TRBD2
TGCGCCAGCAGCGGGACTAGCGGAAGCACAGATACGCAGTATTTT
CASSGTSGSTDTQYF
>once|TRBV23-1|TRBJ1-6|TRBD1
TGCGCCAGCAGTCAAGCATTTCCGACGAACGACAGGGAACGGTCACCCCTCCACTTT
CASSQAFPTNDRERSPLHF
>-|TRBV5-1|TRBJ2-7|TRBD1
TGCGCCAGCAGCTTGGCCGGGACAGGGGAGGGCTACGAGCAGTACTTC
CASSLAGTGEGYEQYF
>-|TRBV4-3|TRBJ1-2|-
TGCGCCAGCAGCCCCGGTGGGGGAGGCTATGGCTACACCTTC
CASSPGGGGYGYTF
>-|TRBV27|TRBJ2-5|TRBD2
TGTGCCAGCAGTCGGCTGGGAGCAGGGACTAGCGGGAGGGCCTTGGAGACCCAGTACTTC
CASSRLGAGTSGRALETQYF
>-|TRBV6-2/TRBV6-3|TRBJ1-1|-
TGTGCCAGCAGCCCAGGGACGGTTGAAGCTTTCTTT
CASSPGTVEAFF
>-|TRBV2|TRBJ2-5|TRBD2
TGTGCCAGCAGTGATGAGCGGGAGCACGGGAAGACCCAGTACTTC
CASSDEREHGKTQYF
>-|TRBV5-1|TRBJ2-7|-
TGCGCCAGCAGCTTGGGGACACTCTGGGTCGAGCAGTACTTC
CASSLGTLWVEQYF
>-|TRBV5-4|TRBJ1-1|-
TGTGCCAGCAGCCCGGGGACGGGAAGCTCTGAAGCTTTCTTT
CASSPGTGSSEAFF
>-|TRBV9|TRBJ1-1|-
TGTGCCAGCAGCGTCGGGGGTTGGAACACTGAAGCTTTCTTT
CASSVGGWNTEAFF
>-|TRBV5-1|TRBJ2-7|-
TGCGCCAGCAGCTCCCGCGCCCAGGCCTACGAGCAGTACTTC
CASSSRAQAYEQYF
>-|TRBV5-1|TRBJ1-1|-
TGCGCCAGCAGCTTGTCAACCTTGAACACTGAAGCTTTCTTT
CASSLSTLNTEAFF
>once|TRBV28|TRBJ2-3|-
TGTGCCAGCAGTTATAGAGATACGCAGTATTTT
CASSYRDTQYF
>-|TRBV10-1|TRBJ2-2|TRBD2
TGCGCCAGCAGTGAGACTAGCGGGGTTCCGATGGGGGAGCTGTTTTTT
CASSETSGVPMGELFF
>-|TRBV7-9|TRBJ2-1|-
TGTGCCAGCAGCTTAAGCCAGGGGTCCTACAATGAGCAGTTCTTC
CASSLSQGSYNEQFF
>-|TRBV7-9|TRBJ1-2|-
TGTGCCAGCAGCCCTAACCTCGTCCAGGGGACCTATGGCTACACCTTC
CASSPNLVQGTYGYTF
>-|TRBV5-4|TRBJ2-7|-
TGTGCCAGCAGCTTTCGGGACGGGAGCTCCTACGAGCAGTACTTC
CASSFRDGSSYEQYF
>-|TRBV13|TRBJ2-7|-
TGTGCCAGCTGTTCCGGCGCCCGCTCCTACGAGCAGTACTTC
CASCSGARSYEQYF
>-|TRBV7-9|TRBJ2-1|-
TGTGCCAGCAGCTTAGTGGAGAAGATACTGGGGGGTGAGCAGTTCTTC
CASSLVEKILGGEQFF
>once|TRBV3-1/TRBV3-2|TRBJ1-5|-
TGTGCCAGCAGCCAATCTAGAGCATCCAATCAGCCCCAGCATTTT
CASSQSRASNQPQHF
>-|TRBV7-2|TRBJ2-1|-
TGTGCCAGCACCCCGGGGCATGAGCAGTTCTTC
CASTPGHEQFF
>-|TRBV2|TRBJ2-5|-
TGTGCCAGCAGGGCGGGATCCCAAGGACTAGAGACCCAGTACTTC
CASRAGSQGLETQYF
>-|TRBV4-3|TRBJ2-2|-
TGCGCCAGCAGCCAAGATAGGGGGGGGGAGCTGTTTTTT
CASSQDRGGELFF